These 17 T cell receptor beta chains originate from one sample sequenced in a study of blood T cells in healthy people across ages. It was with a sample-barcoded 5' primer and a J-beta primer mix that a second PCR of roughly 6 to 12 cycles was run. Via MiXCR, TCRdb re-called the 5' RACE reads, giving one row per CDR3 protein. The data show roughly 1.7 million distinct CDR3 sequences, 30% to 40% seen once. Sample: blood. The source of these receptors is a woman aged 25 to 39 in good health.

J is TRBJ2-7 and V is TRBV14; no definite D call. CDR3 length: 14 residues. The V end lost 4 bases, the J end lost 2 bases, and 12 bases lay between the germline ends. Germline V gene sequence: CDR1 SGHDN, CDR2 FVKESK. In DNA, the CDR3 is TGTGCCAGCAGCCTAAGTTATGGGCCCTACGAGCAGTACTTC. It translates to CASSLSYGPYEQYF.

With regard to this clonotype: The junction shows a germline mismatch at one end, possibly a read error. The chain recombines TRBV20-1 with TRBJ2-5; D not certain. Germline CDR1 reads DFQATT; CDR2 reads SNEGSKA (reference sequence). CDR3 size: 12 residues. The CDR3 here is CLKQWRTESQYF. For the CDR3, the DNA is TGCCTCAAACAGTGGCGTACGGAGAGCCAGTACTTC.

This chain joins TRBV9 and TRBJ2-1; D not resolved. Looked up from germline, CDR1 is SGDLS and CDR2 is YYNGEE. The ends were cut back, 3 bases at V and 10 bases at J, with 11 bases in the middle. This CDR3 has 12 residues. CDR3 bases: TGTGCCAGCAGCGAAGGTAGCAGCGAGCAGTTCTTC. It translates to CASSEGSSEQFF.

The chain uses TRBV27 and TRBJ1-4; 7 bases map to TRBD1. The V segment lost 5 bases and the J segment 10 bases; nucleotides outside the gene matches: 13. Per the germline V gene, CDR1 is MNHEY and CDR2 is SMNVEV (reference sequence). The CDR3 loop spans 15 amino acids. CDR3 coding DNA: TGTGCCAGCAGTCCACTCGTAGGGGGCGAGGGAAAACTGTTTTTT. It is translated as CASSPLVGGEGKLFF.

This clonotype was counted between two and nine times. The V call is TRBV4-1, the J call TRBJ2-3; the D gene is possibly TRBD2 (5 bases). The CDR3 consists of 15 residues. Trimming took 2 bases from V and 2 from J, leaving 11 bases between them. Germline V gene data show CDR1 as MGHRA and CDR2 as YSYEKL. CDR3 in DNA: TGCGCCAGCAGCCAATTTGGACTGTACACAGATACGCAGTATTTT. This gives the protein CASSQFGLYTDTQYF.

In its sample, this clonotype was seen many times. The chain recombines TRBV29-1 with TRBJ2-5; 8 bases are a match to TRBD1. Unmatched junction bases numbered 7, after V lost 5 bases and J lost 5 bases. This CDR3 is built from 13 residues. CDR1 is SQVTM and CDR2 is ANQGSEA in the germline V gene. In DNA, the CDR3 is TGCAGCGTTCGGACAGGGTTTAGGGAGACCCAGTACTTC. This encodes CSVRTGFRETQYF.

Of note for this clonotype: Possible read error: a much larger clone is one base away. The chain has TRBV5-5 and TRBJ1-2; 7 bases are shared with TRBD1. The trim removed 4 bases at V and 2 bases at J, leaving 5 bases unmatched. Looked up from germline, CDR1 is SGHKS and CDR2 is YYEKEE (reference sequence). The CDR3 covers 14 residues. CDR3 bases: TGTGCCAGCAGCCGGGAACAGGGGAACTATGGCTACACCTTC. Protein: CASSREQGNYGYTF.

In its sample, this clonotype was seen many times. The chain employs TRBV12-3 or TRBV12-4 and TRBJ1-1; the D is unclear. This CDR3 spans 12 amino acids. Trimming removed 4 bases from V and 7 bases from J, with 10 bases in between. The CDR3 loop is CASSWEGGEAFF. CDR3 nucleotide sequence: TGTGCCAGCAGTTGGGAAGGAGGTGAAGCTTTCTTT.

The chain recombines TRBV3-1 with TRBJ2-7, with D possibly TRBD1 on 5 matching bases. CDR1 is LGHDT, CDR2 YNNKEL, per germline (reference sequence). Trimming stripped 1 base from V and 2 bases from J, with 15 bases between. The CDR3 is 16 residues long. CDR3 nucleotides: TGTGCCAGCAGCCAAGTAGATAGGGGCGTCCCCTACGAGCAGTACTTC. It is translated as CASSQVDRGVPYEQYF.

Regarding this clonotype: This could be a read error, since a much larger clone is one nucleotide away. The gene calls are TRBV7-8 and TRBJ2-7, with 11 bases aligning to TRBD1. The J call may be mistaken, given a closer DNA end match to TRBJ2-5. Germline-derived CDR1 and CDR2 are SGHVS and FQNEAQ. The CDR3 contains 15 residues. The CDR3 loop is CVSSPDRGRQETQYF. The CDR3 DNA sequence: TGTGTCAGCAGCCCGGACAGGGGGCGGCAAGAGACCCAGTACTTC.

The sample holds a few counts of this clonotype. The gene calls are TRBV10-3 and TRBJ2-1; 13 nucleotides match TRBD2. CDR1 and CDR2 (germline): ENHRY, SYGVKD. V shed 9 bases, J shed 12 bases, and the junction held 11 bases outside the gene matches. The CDR3 runs to 14 residues. Here the CDR3 DNA reads TGTGCCATTTGGACTAGCGGGAGTTCTGCAGGGCAGTTCTTC. Residues: CAIWTSGSSAGQFF.

The CDR3 DNA is TGTGCCAGCAGTTCAGGTCAATCGGATACGCAGTATTTT. It codes for CASSSGQSDTQYF. The genes are TRBV28 and TRBJ2-3; no reliable D call. Trimming removed 4 bases at V and 6 bases at J, with 11 bases between. Looked up from germline, CDR1 is MDHEN and CDR2 is SYDVKM. The CDR3 runs 13 residues.

This clonotype was seen a handful of times. The chain links TRBV5-5 to TRBJ1-5, with D possibly TRBD1 on 6 matching bases. Trimming left V 4 bases short and J 0 bases short, with 23 bases between. CDR3 size: 19 residues. The germline V gene encodes CDR1 SGHKS and CDR2 YYEKEE (reference sequence). As DNA, the CDR3 is TGTGCCAGCAGCGTTTATAAAGGGGGTTCACCTTATAGCAATCAGCCCCAGCATTTT. This gives the protein CASSVYKGGSPYSNQPQHF.

This clonotype turned up a few times. V gene TRBV20-1 combines with J gene TRBJ1-5; D perhaps matches TRBD1 (5 bases). The CDR3 runs to 13 residues. With 5 bases removed from V and 7 bases from J, the gap between germline ends came to 15 bases. Germline V gene data show CDR1 as DFQATT and CDR2 as SNEGSKA (reference sequence). The DNA of the CDR3 is TGCAGTGCTCTAAGACCCGGGGGACAGCCCCAGCATTTT. Its translation is CSALRPGGQPQHF.

The CDR3 bases are TGCAGTGCTAATCCCGGGACTAGCGGGGACAATGAGCAGTTCTTC. Protein product: CSANPGTSGDNEQFF. The chain combines TRBV20-1 with TRBJ2-1; 13 bases agree with TRBD2. Germline V gene data show CDR1 as DFQATT and CDR2 as SNEGSKA (reference sequence). With 4 bases clipped from V and 5 bases from J, the junction kept 5 bases outside the gene matches. The CDR3 runs 15 residues.

The chain employs TRBV5-5 and TRBJ2-3; D may be TRBD2 (5 bases). Germline CDR1 and CDR2: SGHKS and YYEKEE (reference sequence). Between the trimmed V and J ends, which lost 3 bases and 14 bases, there was a span of 19 bases. The CDR3 runs to 13 residues. The CDR3 coding sequence is TGTGCCAGCAGCTGGGGTGCGGGCCCCGACGGGTATTTT. It is translated as CASSWGAGPDGYF.

This chain links TRBV2 with TRBJ2-3; D perhaps matches TRBD2 (5 bases). CDR1 is SNHLY, CDR2 FYNNEI, per germline. Between the trimmed V and J ends, which lost 8 bases and 2 bases, there was a span of 11 bases. The CDR3 has 13 amino acids. CDR3 DNA: TGTGCCAGCCGGGATATTTTCACAGATACGCAGTATTTT. This codes for CASRDIFTDTQYF.